These 6 T cell receptor beta chains came from one sample sequenced in a study of shared clonotypes between healthy human individuals. This table comes from immunoSEQ multiplex PCR, and its TCRdb copy is limited to in-frame clones, with some not included. The table includes 550,000 to 700,000 clones, 55% to 85% detected once. Sequenced sample: memory CD4+ T cells sorted from blood. As for subset: CD45RA-negative fraction. The source of these receptors is a woman in her 30s in good health.

The J gene is TRBJ2-1, the V gene TRBV7-9; possibly TRBD2 for D (5 bases). The CDR3 length is 15 residues. CDR1 and CDR2 from the germline V gene are SEHNR and FQNEAQ (reference sequence). V lost 2 bases to trimming and J lost 8 bases, with 16 bases between them. The DNA for the CDR3 is TGTGCCAGCAGCTTAATGCGGGCGGATTTGGATGAGCAGTTCTTC. Translated: CASSLMRADLDEQFF.

In its sample, this clone was seen a few times. The CDR3 region has the DNA TGTGCCAGCAGCCCCGTGATAGCGGGGCCGGTAGAGACCCAGTACTTC. Translating it yields CASSPVIAGPVETQYF. The V and J genes are TRBV7-9 and TRBJ2-5; 8 positions agree with TRBD2. Germline CDR1 is SEHNR and CDR2 is FQNEAQ (reference sequence). The CDR3 extends over 16 amino acids. V lost 5 bases to trimming and J lost 4 bases; unmatched junction nucleotides: 12.

The chain joins TRBV6-5 to TRBJ2-3, with TRBD2 identical over 7 bases. The CDR3 is 15 residues long. Trimming took 3 bases from V and 2 from J; bases not matched to a gene: 5. Germline assignment: CDR1 MNHEY and CDR2 SVGAGI. The CDR3, as DNA: TGTGCCAGCAGTTATACCAGCGGGAACACAGATACGCAGTATTTT. Its translation: CASSYTSGNTDTQYF.

The V and J genes are TRBV5-1 and TRBJ2-1; no firm D call. Germline V gives CDR1 SGHRS, CDR2 YFSETQ. The CDR3 has 14 amino acids. The V end was cut by 2 bases, the J end by 7 bases, with 13 bases between. The CDR3 DNA follows: TGCGCCAGCAGCTTTGGCACTTGGGGTAATGAGCAGTTCTTC. As protein: CASSFGTWGNEQFF.

The CDR3 spells CASSPLQGSTYEQYF. The CDR3 coding sequence is TGTGCCAGCAGTCCACTCCAGGGGTCGACCTACGAGCAGTACTTC. The chain recombines TRBV2 with TRBJ2-7; D is possibly TRBD1 (6 bases). The germline V gene encodes CDR1 SNHLY and CDR2 FYNNEI. The CDR3 spans 15 residues. The V end lost 5 bases, the J end lost 2 bases, and 16 bases lay between the germline ends.

This clone was seen just once. The chain is built from TRBV11-3 and TRBJ2-2, with 9 positions matching TRBD2. Germline CDR1 is SGHNT and CDR2 is YENEEA. The CDR3 runs 15 residues. V was pared by 5 bases and J by 0 bases, with 1 base of the junction left unmatched. Here the CDR3 DNA reads TGTGCCAGCAGCGTAGCGGGGGCGAACACCGGGGAGCTGTTTTTT. This translates into CASSVAGANTGELFF.